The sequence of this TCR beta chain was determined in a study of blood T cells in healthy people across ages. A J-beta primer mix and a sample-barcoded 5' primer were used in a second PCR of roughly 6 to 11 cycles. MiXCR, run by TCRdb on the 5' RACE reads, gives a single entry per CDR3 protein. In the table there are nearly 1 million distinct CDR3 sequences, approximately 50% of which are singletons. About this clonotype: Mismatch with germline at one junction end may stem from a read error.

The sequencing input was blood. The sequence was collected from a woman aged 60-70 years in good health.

CDR3 nucleotides: TGTACCAGCAGCCTAACAGGGGATAATTCACCCCTCCACTTT. Its translation is CTSSLTGDNSPLHF. This chain joins TRBV4-2 and TRBJ1-6, with 7 bases fitting TRBD1. The CDR3 has 14 amino acids. Germline lookup yields CDR1 LGHNA and CDR2 YNFKEQ.